Below are 8 T cell receptor beta chains sequenced from a single sample in a study of T-cell reconstitution after alpha-beta-depleted transplantation in children. The TCRbeta library was prepared with unique molecular identifiers. TCRdb reprocessed the PCR reads with MiXCR, giving one entry per CDR3 protein. The table has approximately 390,000 distinct CDR3 sequences, about a tenth seen once. Specimen: PBMCs from the stem cell graft donor, collected from the stem cell graft. The receptors shown here come from a human donor who donated a stem cell graft to a child with acute myeloid leukemia.

This clonotype was picked up many times. The J gene is TRBJ2-5, the V gene TRBV7-6; D is ambiguous. This CDR3 spans 14 amino acids. Trimming pared 1 base from V and 5 bases from J, leaving 11 bases between. Germline V gene sequence: CDR1 SGHVS, CDR2 FNYEAQ. The DNA of the CDR3 is TGTGCCAGCAGCTTAGGTGTAGTACTGGAGACCCAGTACTTC. Its translation is CASSLGVVLETQYF.

Many counts were recorded for this clonotype. This chain uses TRBV20-1 with TRBJ1-5; no clear D. The CDR3 has 12 residues. CDR1 and CDR2 from the germline V gene are DFQATT and SNEGSKA (reference sequence). Trimming took off 2 bases at V and 5 bases at J, with 7 bases between the two ends. Written as DNA, the CDR3 is TGCAGTGCTAGACAGTGGGATCAGCCCCAGCATTTT. Amino acid sequence: CSARQWDQPQHF.

This clonotype was seen repeatedly, ten times or more. The J gene is TRBJ1-1, the V gene TRBV29-1, with no clear D. V gave up 4 bases and J gave up 10 bases, with 7 bases separating them. CDR3 length: 9 residues. Germline V gives CDR1 SQVTM, CDR2 ANQGSEA. The CDR3 DNA sequence: TGCAGCGTTGGAACGGGAGCTTTCTTT. This translates into CSVGTGAFF.

This clonotype was found a few times. The chain uses TRBV15 and TRBJ2-7; TRBD2 might be the D (6 bases). Per the germline V gene, CDR1 is LNHNV and CDR2 is YYDKDF (reference sequence). The ends were cut back, 3 bases at V and 0 bases at J, with 15 bases in the middle. This CDR3 spans 16 amino acids. The CDR3 DNA reads TGTGCCACCAGCAGGGACCGGCAGGGAGGCTCCTACGAGCAGTACTTC. As protein: CATSRDRQGGSYEQYF.

The V gene is TRBV10-3, the J gene TRBJ2-3; TRBD2 matches 9 bases. Trimming at V came to 0 bases and at J to 1 base, leaving 2 bases not matched to a gene. Germline CDR1 is ENHRY and CDR2 is SYGVKD. The CDR3 runs 16 residues. The CDR3 sequence is CAISESQRGGTDTQYF. CDR3 DNA sequence: TGTGCCATCAGTGAGTCTCAGCGGGGGGGCACAGATACGCAGTATTTT.

In this sample, this clonotype turned up a few times. V is TRBV4-1 and J is TRBJ1-6, with a possible D match to TRBD1 (5 bases). Germline assignment: CDR1 MGHRA and CDR2 YSYEKL. The V end lost 4 bases, the J end lost 13 bases, and 20 bases lay between the germline ends. The CDR3 spans 15 residues. This chain's CDR3 is CASSPRDAALGPLHF. The CDR3 coding sequence is TGCGCCAGCAGCCCCCGGGACGCGGCGTTAGGGCCCCTCCACTTT.

The sample holds a few counts of this clonotype. J is TRBJ2-1 and V is TRBV7-9; TRBD2 agrees at 8 bases. The CDR3 is 12 residues long. V trimming: 6 bases; J trimming: 9 bases; junction bases outside the gene matches: 4. CDR1 is SEHNR and CDR2 is FQNEAQ in the germline V gene (reference sequence). CDR3 residues: CASSSGIGEQFF. CDR3 nucleotide sequence: TGTGCCAGCAGTAGCGGGATCGGTGAGCAGTTCTTC.

The rearrangement links TRBV4-2 to TRBJ2-1; D call uncertain. Germline CDR1 LGHNA, CDR2 YNFKEQ. The CDR3 runs to 15 residues. Trimming cost V 8 bases and J 12 bases, with 26 bases left between them. CDR3 sequence (DNA): TGTGCCAGCGGCCCTATAGTCTTCCCTTCTGATGGGCAGTTCTTC. This translates into CASGPIVFPSDGQFF.